The TCR beta chain described here comes from a study of T-cell reconstitution after alpha-beta-depleted transplantation in children. TCRbeta library construction was performed incorporating unique molecular identifiers. TCRdb reprocessed the PCR reads with MiXCR, giving one entry per CDR3 protein. The sample records over 150,000 distinct CDR3 sequences, about 14% being singletons. This clonotype was recorded at least ten times. The receptor's source is a human donor who donated a stem cell graft to a child with acute lymphoblastic leukemia. Sequenced material: PBMCs from the stem cell graft donor, taken from the stem cell graft.

The CDR3 loop is CASSEYPDRGNEQFF. The DNA of the CDR3 is TGTGCCAGCAGTGAATACCCGGACAGGGGGAATGAGCAGTTCTTC. J is TRBJ2-1 and V is TRBV25-1; 10 bases align to TRBD1. From germline, CDR1 is MGHDK and CDR2 SYGVNS. With V trimmed by 0 bases and J by 7 bases, 3 bases remained unmatched. The CDR3 is 15 residues long.